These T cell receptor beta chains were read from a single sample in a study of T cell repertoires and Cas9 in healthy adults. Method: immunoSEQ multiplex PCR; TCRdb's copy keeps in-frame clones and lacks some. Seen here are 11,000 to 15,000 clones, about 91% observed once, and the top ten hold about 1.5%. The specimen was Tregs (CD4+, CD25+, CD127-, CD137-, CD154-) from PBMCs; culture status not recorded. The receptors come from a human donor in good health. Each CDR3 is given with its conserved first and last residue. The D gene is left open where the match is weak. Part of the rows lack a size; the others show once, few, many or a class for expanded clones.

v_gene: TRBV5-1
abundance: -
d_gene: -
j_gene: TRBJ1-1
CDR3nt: TGCGCCAGCAGCTTGGTGGAGGGTTACACTGAAGCTTTCTTT
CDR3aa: CASSLVEGYTEAFF

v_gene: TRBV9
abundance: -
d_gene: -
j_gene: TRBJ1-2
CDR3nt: TGTGCCAGCAGCGTAGGATTCGGGGGCGGCTATGGCTACACCTTC
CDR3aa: CASSVGFGGGYGYTF

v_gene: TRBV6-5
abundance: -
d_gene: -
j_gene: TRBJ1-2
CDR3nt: TGTGCCAGCACCTACGCCGGTCGGAACTATGGCTACACCTTC
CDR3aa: CASTYAGRNYGYTF

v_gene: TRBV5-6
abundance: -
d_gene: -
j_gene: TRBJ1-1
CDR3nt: TGTGCCAGCAGCTGGGGGGGTAAGGCCACTGAAGCTTTCTTT
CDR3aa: CASSWGGKATEAFF

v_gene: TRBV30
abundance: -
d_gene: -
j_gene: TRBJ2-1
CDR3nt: TGTGCCTGGAAAGAATTAACGGAAGAGTTCTTC
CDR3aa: CAWKELTEEFF

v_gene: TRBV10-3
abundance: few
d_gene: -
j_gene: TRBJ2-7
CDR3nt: TGTGCCATCAAGGTCCGGGTCGGAAACTACGAGCAGTACTTC
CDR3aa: CAIKVRVGNYEQYF

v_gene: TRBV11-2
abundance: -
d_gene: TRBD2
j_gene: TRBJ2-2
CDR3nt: TGTGCCAGCAGCTTACGTTTAGCGGGGGAACTCTTAAACACCGGGGAGCTGTTTTTT
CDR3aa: CASSLRLAGELLNTGELFF

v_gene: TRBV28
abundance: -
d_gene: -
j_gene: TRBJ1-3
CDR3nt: TGTGCCAGCAGAGAGGAGAGGGTTGCCAGAAACACCATATATTTT
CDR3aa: CASREERVARNTIYF

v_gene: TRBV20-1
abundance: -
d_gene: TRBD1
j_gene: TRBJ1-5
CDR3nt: TGCAGTGCTTCAGGGGGCCAGCCCCAGCATTTT
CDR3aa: CSASGGQPQHF

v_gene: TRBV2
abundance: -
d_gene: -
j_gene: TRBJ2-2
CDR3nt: TGTGCCAGCAGCGAAGCGGGCATCGGGGAGCTGTTTTTT
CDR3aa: CASSEAGIGELFF

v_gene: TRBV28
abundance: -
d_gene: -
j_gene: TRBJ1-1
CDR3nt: TGTGCCAGGGGGGGAGCGAGTCCCGGCACTGAAGCTTTCTTT
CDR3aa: CARGGASPGTEAFF

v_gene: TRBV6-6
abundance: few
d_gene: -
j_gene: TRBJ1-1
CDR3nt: TGTGCCAGCACCCACGGCAGAAACACTGAAGCTTTCTTT
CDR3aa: CASTHGRNTEAFF

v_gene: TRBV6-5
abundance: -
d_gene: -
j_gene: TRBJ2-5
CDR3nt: TGTGCCAGCAGACAGGGTGGACAAGAGACCCAGTACTTC
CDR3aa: CASRQGGQETQYF

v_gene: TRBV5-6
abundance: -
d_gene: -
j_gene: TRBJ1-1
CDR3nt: TGTGCCAGCAGCCGACTGGGGAGGACTGAAGCTTTCTTT
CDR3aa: CASSRLGRTEAFF

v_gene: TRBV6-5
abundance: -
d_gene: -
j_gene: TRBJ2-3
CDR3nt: TGTGCCAGCGGACCGTTTGGGGCCGATACGCAGTATTTT
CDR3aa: CASGPFGADTQYF

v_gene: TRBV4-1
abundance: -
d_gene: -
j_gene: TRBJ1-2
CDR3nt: TGCGCCAGCAGTCAAGAGAGGCGACTTTATGGCTACACCTTC
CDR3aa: CASSQERRLYGYTF

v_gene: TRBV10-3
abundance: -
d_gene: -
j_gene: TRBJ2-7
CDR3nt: TGTGCCACCGCCGCCGGGGGTGAATACGAGCAGTACTTC
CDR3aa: CATAAGGEYEQYF

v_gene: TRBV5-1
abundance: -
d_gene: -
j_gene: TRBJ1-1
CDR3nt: TGCGCCAGCAGACTTTTACAGAATCTGAACACTGAAGCTTTCTTT
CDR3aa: CASRLLQNLNTEAFF

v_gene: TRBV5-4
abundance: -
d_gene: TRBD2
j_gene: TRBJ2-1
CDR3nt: TGTGCCAGCAGCCTCAGACTAGCGGGGGACAATGAGCAGTTCTTC
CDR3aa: CASSLRLAGDNEQFF

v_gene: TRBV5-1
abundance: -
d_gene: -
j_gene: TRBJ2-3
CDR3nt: TGCGCCAGCAGCAGACGAGATACAGATACGCAGTATTTT
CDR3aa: CASSRRDTDTQYF

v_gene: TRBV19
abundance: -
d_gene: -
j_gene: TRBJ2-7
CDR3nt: TGTGCCAGTAGTCTCCAGGGAGAGGGATGGGTCCACGAGCAGTACTTC
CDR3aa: CASSLQGEGWVHEQYF

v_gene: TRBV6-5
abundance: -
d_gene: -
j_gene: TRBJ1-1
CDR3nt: TGTGCCAGCTCACGGGCAGGCACTGAAGCTTTCTTT
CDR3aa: CASSRAGTEAFF

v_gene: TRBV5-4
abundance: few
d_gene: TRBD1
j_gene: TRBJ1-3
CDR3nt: TGTGCCAGCAGCAGGGGACAGCACTCTGGAAACACCATATATTTT
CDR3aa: CASSRGQHSGNTIYF